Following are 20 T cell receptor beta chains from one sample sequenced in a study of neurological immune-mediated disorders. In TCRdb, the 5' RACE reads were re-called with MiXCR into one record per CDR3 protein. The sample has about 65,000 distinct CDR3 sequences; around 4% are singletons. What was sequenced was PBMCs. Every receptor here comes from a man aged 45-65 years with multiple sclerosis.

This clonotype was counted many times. The CDR3 loop is CASSLELSGELFF. The CDR3 DNA is TGTGCCAGCAGCTTAGAATTGTCCGGGGAGCTGTTTTTT. The J gene is TRBJ2-2, the V gene TRBV7-2; the D is unclear. Trimming pared 1 base from V and 6 bases from J, leaving 6 bases between. Looked up from germline, CDR1 is SGHTA and CDR2 is FQGNSA. The CDR3 has 13 residues.

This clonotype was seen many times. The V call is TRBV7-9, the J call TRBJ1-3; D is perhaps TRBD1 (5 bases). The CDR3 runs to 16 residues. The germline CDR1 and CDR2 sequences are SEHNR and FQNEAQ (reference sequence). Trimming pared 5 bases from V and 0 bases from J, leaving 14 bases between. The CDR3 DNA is TGTGCCAGCAGCCGTGCTGAGGGACCCTCTGGAAACACCATATATTTT. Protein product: CASSRAEGPSGNTIYF.

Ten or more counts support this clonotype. Written as DNA, the CDR3 is TGTGCCAGCAGCTTAGATGCGGGGTGGGTTGCTGAAGCTTTCTTT. Translation gives CASSLDAGWVAEAFF. This sequence joins TRBV7-9 and TRBJ1-1; no definite D call. The CDR3 runs 15 residues. Deletions cut 1 base from V and 6 bases from J, with 15 bases between. Germline CDR1 and CDR2: SEHNR and FQNEAQ (reference sequence).

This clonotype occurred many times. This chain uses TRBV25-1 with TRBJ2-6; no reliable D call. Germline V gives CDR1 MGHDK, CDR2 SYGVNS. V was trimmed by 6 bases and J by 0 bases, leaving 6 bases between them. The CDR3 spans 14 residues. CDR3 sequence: CASRQYSGANVLTF. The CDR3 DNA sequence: TGTGCCAGCAGACAGTACTCTGGGGCCAACGTCCTGACTTTC.

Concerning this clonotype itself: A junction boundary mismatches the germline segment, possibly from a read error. The CDR3 DNA is TGTGCCAGCTTAGGGACAGCTACGCAGTATTTT. Its protein is CASLGTATQYF. V gene TRBV2 combines with J gene TRBJ2-3; 7 bases agree with TRBD1. Germline values: CDR1 SNHLY, CDR2 FYNNEI. This CDR3 contains 11 residues.

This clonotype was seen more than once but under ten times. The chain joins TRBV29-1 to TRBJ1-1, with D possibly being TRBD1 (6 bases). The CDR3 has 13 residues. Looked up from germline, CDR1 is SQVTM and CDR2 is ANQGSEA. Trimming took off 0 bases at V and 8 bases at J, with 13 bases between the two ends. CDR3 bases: TGCAGCGTTGAAGATGGGGCAAGGGGGGAAGCTTTCTTT. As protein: CSVEDGARGEAFF. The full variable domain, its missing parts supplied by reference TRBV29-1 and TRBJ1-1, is SAVISQKPSRDICQRGTSLTIQCQVDSQVTMMFWYRQQPGQSLTLIATANQGSEATYESGFVIDKFPISRPNLTFSTLTVSNMSPEDSSIYLCSVEDGARGEAFFGQGTRLTVV.

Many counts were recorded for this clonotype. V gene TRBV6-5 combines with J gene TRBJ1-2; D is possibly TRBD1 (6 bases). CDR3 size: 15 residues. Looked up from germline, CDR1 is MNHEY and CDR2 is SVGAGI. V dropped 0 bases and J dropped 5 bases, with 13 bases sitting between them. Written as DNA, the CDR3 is TGTGCCAGCAGTTACTCATCGGGACAACGTTATGGCTACACCTTC. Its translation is CASSYSSGQRYGYTF.

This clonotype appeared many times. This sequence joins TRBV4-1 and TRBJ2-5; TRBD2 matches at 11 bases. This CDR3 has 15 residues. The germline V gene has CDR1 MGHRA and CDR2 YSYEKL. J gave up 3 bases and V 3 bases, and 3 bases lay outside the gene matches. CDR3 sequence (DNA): TGCGCCAGCAGCCATCCGGGACTAGCGGAAGAGACCCAGTACTTC. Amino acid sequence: CASSHPGLAEETQYF.

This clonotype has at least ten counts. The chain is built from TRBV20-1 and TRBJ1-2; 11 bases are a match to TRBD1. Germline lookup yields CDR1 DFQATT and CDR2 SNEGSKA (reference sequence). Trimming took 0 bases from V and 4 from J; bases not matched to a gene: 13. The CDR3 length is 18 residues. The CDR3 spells CSARDGRIPGTGGYGYTF. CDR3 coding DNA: TGCAGTGCTAGAGACGGGAGGATTCCCGGGACAGGGGGCTATGGCTACACCTTC.

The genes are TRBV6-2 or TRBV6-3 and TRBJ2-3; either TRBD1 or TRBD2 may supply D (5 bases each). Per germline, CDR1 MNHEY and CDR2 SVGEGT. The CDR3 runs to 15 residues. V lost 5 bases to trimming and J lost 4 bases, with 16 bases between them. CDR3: CASSRDRRAADTQYF. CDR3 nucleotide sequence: TGTGCCAGCAGTAGGGACCGGCGAGCGGCAGATACGCAGTATTTT.

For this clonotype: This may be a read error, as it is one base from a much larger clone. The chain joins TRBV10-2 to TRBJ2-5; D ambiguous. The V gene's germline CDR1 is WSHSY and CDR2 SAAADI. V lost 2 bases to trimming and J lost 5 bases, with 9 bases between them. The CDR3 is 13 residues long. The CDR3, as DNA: TGCGCCAGCAGTGAGGGCAGGTGGGAGACCCAGTACTTC. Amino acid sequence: CASSEGRWETQYF.

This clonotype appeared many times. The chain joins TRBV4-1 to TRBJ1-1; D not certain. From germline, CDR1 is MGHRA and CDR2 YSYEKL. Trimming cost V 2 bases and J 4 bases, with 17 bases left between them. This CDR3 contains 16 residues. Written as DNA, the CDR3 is TGCGCCAGCAGCCAAAGGGCGTCGGGGTTTGTCACTGAAGCTTTCTTT. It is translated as CASSQRASGFVTEAFF.

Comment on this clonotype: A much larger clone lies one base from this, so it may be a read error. The CDR3 DNA reads TGCGCCAGCAGCTTGGGGGACAGACCCAATGAAACACTGTTTTTT. This codes for CASSLGDRPNETLFF. The chain has TRBV5-1 and TRBJ1-4, with 7 bases aligning to TRBD1. CDR1 SGHRS and CDR2 YFSETQ come from the germline V gene. This CDR3 has 15 amino acids.

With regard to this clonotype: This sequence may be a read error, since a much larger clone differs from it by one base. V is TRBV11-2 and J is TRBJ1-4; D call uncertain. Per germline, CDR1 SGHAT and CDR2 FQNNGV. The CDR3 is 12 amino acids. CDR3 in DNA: TGTGTCAGCAGCTCCCAAAATGAAAAACTGTTTTTT. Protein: CVSSSQNEKLFF.

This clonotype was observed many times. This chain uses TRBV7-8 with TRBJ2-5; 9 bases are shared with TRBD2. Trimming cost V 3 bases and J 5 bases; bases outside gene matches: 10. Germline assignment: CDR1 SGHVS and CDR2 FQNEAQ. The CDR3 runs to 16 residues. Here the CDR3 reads CASSFLLAGESETQYF. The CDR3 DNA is TGTGCCAGCAGCTTCCTCTTAGCGGGGGAATCGGAGACCCAGTACTTC.

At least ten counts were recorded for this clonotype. The CDR3 sequence: CSAGWTGEGYGYTF. As DNA, the CDR3 is TGCAGTGCTGGATGGACAGGGGAAGGCTATGGCTACACCTTC. The rearrangement joins TRBV20-1 to TRBJ1-2, with TRBD1 matching over 9 bases. CDR3 length: 14 residues. The V segment lost 5 bases and the J segment 4 bases; nucleotides outside the gene matches: 8. The germline CDR1 and CDR2 sequences are DFQATT and SNEGSKA (reference sequence).

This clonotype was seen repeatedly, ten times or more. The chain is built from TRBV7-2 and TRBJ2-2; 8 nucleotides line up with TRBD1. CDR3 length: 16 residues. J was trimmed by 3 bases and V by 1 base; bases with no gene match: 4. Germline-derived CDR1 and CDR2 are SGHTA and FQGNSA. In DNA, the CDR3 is TGTGCCAGCAGCTTAGTCGGACAGGGTTACACCGGGGAGCTGTTTTTT. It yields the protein CASSLVGQGYTGELFF.

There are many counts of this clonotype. CDR3 nucleotides: TGCAGTGCTAGACCCATTACTAGCTACGGTGAGCAGTTCTTC. This sequence encodes CSARPITSYGEQFF. V and J are TRBV20-1 and TRBJ2-1, with a weak D call TRBD2 (6 bases). The CDR3 runs to 14 residues. Germline lookup yields CDR1 DFQATT and CDR2 SNEGSKA (reference sequence). V lost 2 bases to trimming and J lost 9 bases, with 17 bases between them.

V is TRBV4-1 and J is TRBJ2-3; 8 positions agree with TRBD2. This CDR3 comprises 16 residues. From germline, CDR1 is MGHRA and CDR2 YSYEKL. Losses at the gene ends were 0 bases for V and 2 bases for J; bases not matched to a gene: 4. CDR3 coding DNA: TGCGCCAGCAGCCAAGATCGGGGGGGAACCACAGATACGCAGTATTTT. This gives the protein CASSQDRGGTTDTQYF.

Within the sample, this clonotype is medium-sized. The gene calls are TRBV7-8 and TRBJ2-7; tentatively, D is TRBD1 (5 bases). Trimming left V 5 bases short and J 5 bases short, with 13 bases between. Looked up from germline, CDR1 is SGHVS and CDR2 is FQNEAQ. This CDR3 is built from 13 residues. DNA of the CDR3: TGTGCCAGCAGCAGAACAGGTGGCCACGAGCAGTACTTC. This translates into CASSRTGGHEQYF. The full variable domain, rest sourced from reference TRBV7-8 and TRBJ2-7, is GAGVSQSPRYKVAKRGQDVALRCDPISGHVSLFWYQQALGQGPEFLTYFQNEAQLDKSGLPSDRFFAERPEGSVSTLKIQRTQQEDSAVYLCASSRTGGHEQYFGPGTRLTVT.